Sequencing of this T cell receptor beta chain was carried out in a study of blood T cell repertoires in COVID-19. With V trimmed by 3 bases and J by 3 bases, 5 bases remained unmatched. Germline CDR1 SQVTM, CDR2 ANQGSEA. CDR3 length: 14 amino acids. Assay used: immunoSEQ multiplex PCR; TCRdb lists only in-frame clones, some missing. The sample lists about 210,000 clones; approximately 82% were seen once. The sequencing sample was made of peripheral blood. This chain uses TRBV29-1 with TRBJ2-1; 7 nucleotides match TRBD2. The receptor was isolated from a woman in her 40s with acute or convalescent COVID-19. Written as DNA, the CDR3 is TGCAGCGTTGATGCGGGAGAAGTCTACAATGAGCAGTTCTTC. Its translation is CSVDAGEVYNEQFF.